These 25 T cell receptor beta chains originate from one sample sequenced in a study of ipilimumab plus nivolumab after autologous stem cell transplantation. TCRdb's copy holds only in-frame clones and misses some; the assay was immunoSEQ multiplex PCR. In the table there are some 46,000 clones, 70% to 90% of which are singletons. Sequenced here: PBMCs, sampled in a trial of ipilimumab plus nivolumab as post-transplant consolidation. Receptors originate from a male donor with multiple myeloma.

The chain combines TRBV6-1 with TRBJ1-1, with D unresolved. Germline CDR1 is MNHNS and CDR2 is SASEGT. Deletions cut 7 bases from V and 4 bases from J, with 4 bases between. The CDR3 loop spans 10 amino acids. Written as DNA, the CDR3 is TGTGCCAGCAAGGTCACTGAAGCTTTCTTT. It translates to CASKVTEAFF.

CDR3 nucleotide sequence: TGTGCCAGCAGCCTGCAGGGGGCGGAGGGCTACACCTTC. Its protein is CASSLQGAEGYTF. The rearrangement joins TRBV6-6 to TRBJ1-2; 8 bases line up with TRBD1. Germline V gives CDR1 MNHNY, CDR2 SVGAGI (reference sequence). The CDR3 has 13 residues. J gave up 8 bases and V 6 bases, and 8 bases lay outside the gene matches.

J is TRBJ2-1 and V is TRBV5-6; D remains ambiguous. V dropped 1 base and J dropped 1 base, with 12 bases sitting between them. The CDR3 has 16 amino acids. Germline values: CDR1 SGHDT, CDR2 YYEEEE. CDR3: CASSLKARHSYNEQFF. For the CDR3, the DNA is TGTGCCAGCAGCTTGAAGGCCCGACATTCCTACAATGAGCAGTTCTTC. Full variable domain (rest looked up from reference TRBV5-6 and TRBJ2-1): DAGVTQSPTHLIKTRGQQVTLRCSPKSGHDTVSWYQQALGQGPQFIFQYYEEEERQRGNFPDRFSGHQFPNYSSELNVNALLLGDSALYLCASSLKARHSYNEQFFGPGTRLTVL.

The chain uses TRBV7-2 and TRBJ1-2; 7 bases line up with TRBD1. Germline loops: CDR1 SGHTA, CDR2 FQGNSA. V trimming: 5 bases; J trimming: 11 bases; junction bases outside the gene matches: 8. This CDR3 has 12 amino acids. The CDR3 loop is CASSKPGQSYTF. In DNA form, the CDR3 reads TGTGCCAGCAGCAAACCGGGACAGAGTTACACCTTC.

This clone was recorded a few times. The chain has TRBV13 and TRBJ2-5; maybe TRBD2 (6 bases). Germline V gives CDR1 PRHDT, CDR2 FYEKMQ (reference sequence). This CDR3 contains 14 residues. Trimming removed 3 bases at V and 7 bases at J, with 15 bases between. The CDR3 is CASSFRDSFGTQYF. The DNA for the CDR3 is TGTGCCAGCAGCTTCCGGGACTCGTTCGGGACCCAGTACTTC.

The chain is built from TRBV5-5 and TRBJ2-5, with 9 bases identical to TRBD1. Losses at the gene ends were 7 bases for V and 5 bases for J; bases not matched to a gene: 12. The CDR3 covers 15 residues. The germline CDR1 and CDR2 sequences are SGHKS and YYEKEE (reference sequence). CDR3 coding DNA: TGTGCCAGCCATGCAGGGGGACAGGGTGGGGAGACCCAGTACTTC. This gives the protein CASHAGGQGGETQYF.

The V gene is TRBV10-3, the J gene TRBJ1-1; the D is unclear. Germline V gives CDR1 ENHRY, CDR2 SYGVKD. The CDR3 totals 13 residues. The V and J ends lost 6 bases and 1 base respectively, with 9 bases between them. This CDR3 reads CAIRLEENTEAFF. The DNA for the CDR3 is TGTGCCATCAGACTCGAAGAGAACACTGAAGCTTTCTTT.

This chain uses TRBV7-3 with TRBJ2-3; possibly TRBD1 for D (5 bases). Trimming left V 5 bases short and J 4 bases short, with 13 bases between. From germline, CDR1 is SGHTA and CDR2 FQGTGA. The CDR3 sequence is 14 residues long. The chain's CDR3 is CASSPQAHADTQYF. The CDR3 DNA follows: TGTGCCAGCAGCCCACAGGCTCACGCAGATACGCAGTATTTT.

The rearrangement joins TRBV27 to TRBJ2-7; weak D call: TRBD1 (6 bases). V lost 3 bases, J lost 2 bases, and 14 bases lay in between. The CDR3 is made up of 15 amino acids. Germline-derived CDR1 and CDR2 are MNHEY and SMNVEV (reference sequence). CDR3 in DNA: TGTGCCAGCAGTTTCCTGGGACAAGGCCCCTACGAGCAGTACTTC. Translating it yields CASSFLGQGPYEQYF.

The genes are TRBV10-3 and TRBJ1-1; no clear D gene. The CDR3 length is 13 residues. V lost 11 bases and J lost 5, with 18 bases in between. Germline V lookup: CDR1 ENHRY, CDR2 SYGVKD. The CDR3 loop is CAANNAAETEAFF. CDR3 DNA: TGTGCCGCAAACAACGCGGCAGAAACTGAAGCTTTCTTT.

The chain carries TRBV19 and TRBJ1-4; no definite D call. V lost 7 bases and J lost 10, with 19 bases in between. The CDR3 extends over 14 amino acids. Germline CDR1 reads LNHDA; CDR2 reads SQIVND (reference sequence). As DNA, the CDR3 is TGTGCCAGTACCCCCCCGAGAGCGCTCGGAAAACTGTTTTTT. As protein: CASTPPRALGKLFF.

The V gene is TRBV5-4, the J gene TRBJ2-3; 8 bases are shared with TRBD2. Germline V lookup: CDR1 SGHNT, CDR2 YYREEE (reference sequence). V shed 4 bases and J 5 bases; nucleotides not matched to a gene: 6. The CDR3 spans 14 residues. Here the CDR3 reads CASSGGLGIDTQYF. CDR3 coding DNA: TGTGCCAGCAGCGGGGGACTAGGGATAGATACGCAGTATTTT.

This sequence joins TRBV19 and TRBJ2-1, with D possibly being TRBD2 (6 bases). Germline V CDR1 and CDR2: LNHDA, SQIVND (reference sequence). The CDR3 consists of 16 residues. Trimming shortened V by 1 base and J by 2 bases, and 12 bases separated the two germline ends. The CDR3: CASSIGGTAPYNEQFF. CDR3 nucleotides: TGTGCCAGTAGTATAGGAGGGACTGCACCCTACAATGAGCAGTTCTTC.

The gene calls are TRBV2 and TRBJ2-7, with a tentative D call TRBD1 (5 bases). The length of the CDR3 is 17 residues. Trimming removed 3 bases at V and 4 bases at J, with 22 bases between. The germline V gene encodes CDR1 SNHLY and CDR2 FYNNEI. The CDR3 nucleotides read TGTGCCAGCAGTGACGTCTTGGCCAGGGTCATTGTTTACGAGCAGTACTTC. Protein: CASSDVLARVIVYEQYF.

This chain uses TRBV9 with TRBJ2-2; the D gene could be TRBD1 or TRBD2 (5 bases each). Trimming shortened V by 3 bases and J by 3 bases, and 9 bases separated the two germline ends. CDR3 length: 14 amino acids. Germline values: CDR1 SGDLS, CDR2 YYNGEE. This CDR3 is CASSDGTDTGELFF. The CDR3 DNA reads TGTGCCAGCAGCGACGGGACGGACACCGGGGAGCTGTTTTTT. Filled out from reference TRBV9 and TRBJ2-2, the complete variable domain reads DSGVTQTPKHLITATGQRVTLRCSPRSGDLSVYWYQQSLDQGLQFLIQYYNGEERAKGNILERFSAQQFPDLHSELNLSSLELGDSALYFCASSDGTDTGELFFGEGSRLTVL.

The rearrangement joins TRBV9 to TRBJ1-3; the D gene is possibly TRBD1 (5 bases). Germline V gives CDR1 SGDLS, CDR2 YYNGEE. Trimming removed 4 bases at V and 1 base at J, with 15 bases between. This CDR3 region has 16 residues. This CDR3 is CASSSRGALSGNTIYF. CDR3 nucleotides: TGTGCCAGCAGCTCCCGCGGGGCCCTATCTGGAAACACCATATATTTT.

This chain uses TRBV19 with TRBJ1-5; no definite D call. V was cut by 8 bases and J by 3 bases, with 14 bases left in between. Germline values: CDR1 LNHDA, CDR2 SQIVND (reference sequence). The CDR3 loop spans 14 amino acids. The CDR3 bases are TGTGCCAGTTGGAAGGGATCGGACAATCAGCCCCAGCATTTT. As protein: CASWKGSDNQPQHF.

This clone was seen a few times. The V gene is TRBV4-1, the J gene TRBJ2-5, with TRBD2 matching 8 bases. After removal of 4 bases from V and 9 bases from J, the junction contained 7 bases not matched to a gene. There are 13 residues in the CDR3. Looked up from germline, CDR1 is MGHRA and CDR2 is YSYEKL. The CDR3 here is CASSPGLGGAQYF. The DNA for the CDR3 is TGCGCCAGCAGCCCGGGACTAGGCGGGGCCCAGTACTTC.

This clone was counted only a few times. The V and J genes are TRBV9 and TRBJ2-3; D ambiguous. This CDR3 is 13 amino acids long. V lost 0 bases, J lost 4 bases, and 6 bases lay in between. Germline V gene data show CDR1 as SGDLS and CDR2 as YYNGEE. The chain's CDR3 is CASSVASPDTQYF. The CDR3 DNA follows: TGTGCCAGCAGCGTAGCGTCCCCAGATACGCAGTATTTT.

CDR3 loop: CASSRSDRVTEAFF. In nucleotides, the CDR3 is TGTGCCAGCAGCCGATCAGACAGGGTTACTGAAGCTTTCTTT. The V and J genes are TRBV5-4 and TRBJ1-1; 7 positions match TRBD1. Trimming took 4 bases from V and 5 from J; bases not matched to a gene: 8. This CDR3 region has 14 residues. CDR1 is SGHNT and CDR2 is YYREEE in the germline V gene (reference sequence). Full variable domain (remainder filled in from reference TRBV5-4 and TRBJ1-1): ETGVTQSPTHLIKTRGQQVTLRCSSQSGHNTVSWYQQALGQGPQFIFQYYREEENGRGNFPPRFSGLQFPNYSSELNVNALELDDSALYLCASSRSDRVTEAFFGQGTRLTVV.

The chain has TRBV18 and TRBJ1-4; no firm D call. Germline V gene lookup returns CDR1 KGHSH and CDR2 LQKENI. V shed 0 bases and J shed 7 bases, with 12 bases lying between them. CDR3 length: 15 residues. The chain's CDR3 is CASSPPGEGAEKLFF. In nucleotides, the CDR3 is TGTGCCAGCTCACCACCCGGCGAGGGAGCTGAAAAACTGTTTTTT.

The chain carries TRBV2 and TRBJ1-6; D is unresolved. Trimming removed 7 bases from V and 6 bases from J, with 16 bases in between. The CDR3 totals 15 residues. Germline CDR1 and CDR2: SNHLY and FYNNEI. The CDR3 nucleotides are TGTGCCAGCACCGAGGGTCGGTTGGGTAATTCACCCCTCCACTTT. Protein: CASTEGRLGNSPLHF.

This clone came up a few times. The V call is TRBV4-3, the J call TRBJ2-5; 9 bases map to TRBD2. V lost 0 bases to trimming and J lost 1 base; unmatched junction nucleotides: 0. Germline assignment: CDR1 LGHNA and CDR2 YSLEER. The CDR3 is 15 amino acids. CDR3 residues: CASSQERGGQETQYF. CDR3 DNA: TGCGCCAGCAGCCAAGAGCGGGGGGGCCAAGAGACCCAGTACTTC.

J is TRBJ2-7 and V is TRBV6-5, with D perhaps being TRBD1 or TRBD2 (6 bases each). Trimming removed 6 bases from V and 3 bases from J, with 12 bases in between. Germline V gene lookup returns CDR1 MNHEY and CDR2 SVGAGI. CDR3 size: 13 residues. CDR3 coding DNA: TGTGCCAGCAGCCCTGGGGGGCTCTACGAGCAGTACTTC. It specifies CASSPGGLYEQYF.

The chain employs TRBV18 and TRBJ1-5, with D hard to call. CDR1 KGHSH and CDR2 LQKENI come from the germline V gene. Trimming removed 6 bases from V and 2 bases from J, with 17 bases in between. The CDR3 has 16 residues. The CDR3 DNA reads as TGTGCCAGCTCTTCAATGGACCCAAGCGGCAATCAGCCCCAGCATTTT. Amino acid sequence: CASSSMDPSGNQPQHF. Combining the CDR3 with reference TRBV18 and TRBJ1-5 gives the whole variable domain NAGVMQNPRHLVRRRGQEARLRCSPMKGHSHVYWYRQLPEEGLKFMVYLQKENIIDESGMPKERFSAEFPKEGPSILRIQQVVRGDSAAYFCASSSMDPSGNQPQHFGDGTRLSIL.